This T cell receptor beta chain appears in the sequencing data of a study of shared clonotypes between healthy human individuals. Details on this clone: What it binds is not known.

Trimming stripped 1 base from V and 2 bases from J, with 9 bases between. This CDR3 comprises 14 residues. The germline V gene has CDR1 SGHTA and CDR2 FQGNSA. Here immunoSEQ multiplex PCR was the method, and the copy in TCRdb shows in-frame clones only, minus some. Counted here are 2 million to 2.5 million clones, nearly 97% occurring once; the ten biggest clones make up 0.13%. The study, taken as a whole, reports: A generally larger estimated richness was seen in naive subsets than in memory subsets. In a handful of donors, around 5.5% of naive CD4 clonotypes appeared in common.

The rearrangement links TRBV7-2 to TRBJ2-7; D is unclear. The specimen sequenced was naive CD4+ T cells sorted from blood. Regarding subset: CD45RA+ positively selected. This TCR came from a man aged 18 to 29 in good health. The CDR3 sequence is CASSLVVSAYEQYF. Written as DNA, the CDR3 is TGTGCCAGCAGCTTAGTGGTATCGGCCTACGAGCAGTACTTC.